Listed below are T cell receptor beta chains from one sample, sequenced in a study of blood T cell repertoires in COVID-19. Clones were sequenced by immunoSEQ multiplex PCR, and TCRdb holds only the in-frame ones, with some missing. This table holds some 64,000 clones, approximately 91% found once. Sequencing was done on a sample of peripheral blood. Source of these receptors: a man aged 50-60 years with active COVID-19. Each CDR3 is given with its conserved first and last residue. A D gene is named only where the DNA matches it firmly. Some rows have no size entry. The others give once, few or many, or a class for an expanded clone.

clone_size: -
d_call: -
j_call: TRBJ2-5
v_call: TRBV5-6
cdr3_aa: CASTLRYQETQYF
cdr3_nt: TGTGCCAGCACCCTCCGGTACCAAGAGACCCAGTACTTC

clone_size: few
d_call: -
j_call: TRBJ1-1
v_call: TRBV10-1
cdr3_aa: CASSTKNTEAFF
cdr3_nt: TGCGCCAGCAGTACTAAGAACACTGAAGCTTTCTTT

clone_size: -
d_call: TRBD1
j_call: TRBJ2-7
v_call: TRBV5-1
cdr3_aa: CASSPGTGALEAHF
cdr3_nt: TGCGCCAGCAGCCCCGGGACAGGCGCCCTCGAAGCGCACTTC

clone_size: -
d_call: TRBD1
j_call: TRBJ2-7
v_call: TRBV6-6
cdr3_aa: CASSYSDRGYEQYF
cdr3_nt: TGTGCCAGCAGTTACTCGGACAGGGGCTACGAGCAGTACTTC

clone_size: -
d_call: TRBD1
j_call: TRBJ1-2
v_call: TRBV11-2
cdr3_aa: CASSSRGGDGYTF
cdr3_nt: TGTGCCAGCAGCTCCCGAGGGGGCGACGGCTACACCTTC

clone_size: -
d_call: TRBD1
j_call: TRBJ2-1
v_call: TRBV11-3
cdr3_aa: CASSGGQGAYNEQFF
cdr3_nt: TGTGCCAGCAGCGGGGGTCAGGGGGCCTACAATGAGCAGTTCTTC

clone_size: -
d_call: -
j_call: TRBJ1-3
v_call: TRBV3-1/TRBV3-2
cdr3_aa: CASSPSLSGNTIYF
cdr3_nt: TGTGCCAGCAGCCCGTCGTTATCTGGAAACACCATATATTTT

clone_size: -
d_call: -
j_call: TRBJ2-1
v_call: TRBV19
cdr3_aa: CASSIQGHEQFF
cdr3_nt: TGTGCCAGTAGTATTCAGGGTCATGAGCAGTTCTTC

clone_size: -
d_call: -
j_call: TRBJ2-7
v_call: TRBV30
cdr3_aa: CAWNTGLGLEQYF
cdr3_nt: TGTGCCTGGAATACAGGTTTGGGGTTGGAGCAGTACTTC

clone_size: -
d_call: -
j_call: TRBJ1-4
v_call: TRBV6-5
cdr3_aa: CASSLTARGEKLFF
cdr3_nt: TGTGCCAGCAGTTTGACAGCAAGAGGTGAAAAACTGTTTTTT

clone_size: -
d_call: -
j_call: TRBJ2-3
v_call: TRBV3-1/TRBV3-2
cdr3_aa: CASSQERVDTQYF
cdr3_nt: TGTGCCAGCAGCCAAGAACGGGTAGATACGCAGTATTTT

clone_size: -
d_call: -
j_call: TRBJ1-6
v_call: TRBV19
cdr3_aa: CASSSPGSPLHF
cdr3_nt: TGTGCCAGTAGTAGTCCAGGATCACCCCTCCACTTT

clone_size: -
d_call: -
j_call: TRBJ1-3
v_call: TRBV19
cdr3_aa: CASTSTEISGNTIYF
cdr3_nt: TGTGCCAGTACCTCGACAGAGATCTCTGGAAACACCATATATTTT

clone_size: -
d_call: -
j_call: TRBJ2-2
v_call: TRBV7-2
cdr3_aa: CASSSQVPGELFF
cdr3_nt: TGTGCCAGCAGCTCGCAGGTCCCCGGGGAGCTGTTTTTT

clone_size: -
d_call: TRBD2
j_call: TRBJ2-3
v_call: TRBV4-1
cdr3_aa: CASKERGGRDTQYF
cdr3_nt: TGCGCCAGCAAGGAGCGGGGGGGCCGGGATACGCAGTATTTT

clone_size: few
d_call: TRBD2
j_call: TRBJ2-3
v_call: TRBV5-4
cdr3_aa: CASSGASSGDPDTQYF
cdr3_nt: TGTGCCAGCAGCGGCGCGTCTAGCGGGGACCCAGATACGCAGTATTTT

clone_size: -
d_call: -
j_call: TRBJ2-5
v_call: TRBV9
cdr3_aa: CASSDPRQQETQYF
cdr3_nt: TGTGCCAGCAGCGACCCTCGACAGCAAGAGACCCAGTACTTC

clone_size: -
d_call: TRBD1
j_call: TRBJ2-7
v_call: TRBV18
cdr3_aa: CASSPGTGGPYEQYF
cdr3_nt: TGTGCCAGCTCGCCCGGGACAGGGGGCCCCTACGAGCAGTACTTC

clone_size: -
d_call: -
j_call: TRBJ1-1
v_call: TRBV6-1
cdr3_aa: CASSEVGAGTEAFF
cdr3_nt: TGTGCCAGCAGTGAAGTGGGGGCGGGCACTGAAGCTTTCTTT

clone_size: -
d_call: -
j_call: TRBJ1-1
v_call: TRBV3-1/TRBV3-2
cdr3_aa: CASSRFRVAEAFF
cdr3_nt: TGTGCCAGCAGCCGCTTCAGGGTGGCTGAAGCTTTCTTT

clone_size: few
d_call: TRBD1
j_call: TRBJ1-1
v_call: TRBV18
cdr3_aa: CASSQMTGRTEAFF
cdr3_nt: TGTGCCAGCTCACAGATGACAGGGAGGACTGAAGCTTTCTTT

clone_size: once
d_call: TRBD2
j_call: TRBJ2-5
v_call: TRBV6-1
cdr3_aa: CASSGSGGANLFEETQYF
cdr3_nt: TGTGCCAGCAGTGGAAGCGGGGGGGCCAATTTATTCGAAGAGACCCAGTACTTC

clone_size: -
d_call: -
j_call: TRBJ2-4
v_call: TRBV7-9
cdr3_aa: CASSYDSSLTKNIQYF
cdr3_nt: TGTGCCAGCAGCTACGACAGTTCCTTGACCAAAAACATTCAGTACTTC

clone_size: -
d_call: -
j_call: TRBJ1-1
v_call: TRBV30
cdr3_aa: CAWSVRENTEAFF
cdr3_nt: TGTGCCTGGAGTGTACGGGAGAACACTGAAGCTTTCTTT

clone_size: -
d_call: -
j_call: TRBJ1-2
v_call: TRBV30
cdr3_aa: CAWSVLGGAAYGYTF
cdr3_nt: TGTGCCTGGAGTGTACTTGGGGGGGCGGCCTATGGCTACACCTTC

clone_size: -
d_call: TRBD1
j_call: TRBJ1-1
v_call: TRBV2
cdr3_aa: CASSGRGRNTEAFF
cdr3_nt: TGTGCCAGCAGTGGGAGGGGGCGGAACACTGAAGCTTTCTTT